Listed below are T cell receptor beta chains from one sample, sequenced in a study of patients and donors after allogeneic stem cell transplantation. TCRdb re-derived calls from the RT-PCR reads in MiXCR, one entry per CDR3 protein. Altogether tens of thousands of distinct CDR3 sequences are present, just under 5% being singletons, with the ten largest covering less than 3%. Sequencing was done on a sample of blood, either unsorted or a sorted T cell fraction (not recorded which). The receptors here all came from a human donor who was either an allogeneic HSCT recipient or a stem cell or donor lymphocyte infusion donor (not recorded which). It is not recorded whose cells these are; they may come from a transplant donor. Both conserved end residues are part of each CDR3. The D gene is left open where the match is weak. For some rows the clone size is stated as once, few or many, or as a class when expanded; others skip it.

V	J	D	size	DNA	CDR3
TRBV29-1	TRBJ2-3	TRBD2	many	TGCAGCGTCCTGGGACTAGCGGGAGACACGAATACGCAGTATTTT	CSVLGLAGDTNTQYF
TRBV7-3	TRBJ1-5	TRBD1	many	TGTGCCAGCAGCGTAGGACAGGGTCAGCCCCAGCATTTT	CASSVGQGQPQHF
TRBV11-3	TRBJ2-7	TRBD1	.	TGTGCCAGCAGCCCCCGGACAGGTTACTACGAGCAGTACTTC	CASSPRTGYYEQYF
TRBV13	TRBJ2-2	TRBD1	many	TGTGCCAGCAGCAATCCGGGACAGGGGAGGACCGGGGAGCTGTTTTTT	CASSNPGQGRTGELFF
TRBV27	TRBJ2-2	.	few	TGTGCCAGCAGTTTAAGGCTCCTCACCGGGGAGCTGTTTTTT	CASSLRLLTGELFF
TRBV28	TRBJ1-6	.	.	TGTGCCAGCAGCTTAGGACGGAGCGGGTATAATTCACCCCTCCACTTT	CASSLGRSGYNSPLHF
TRBV3-1	TRBJ2-5	TRBD2	few	TGTGCCAGCAGCCCTCGACTAGCCGCGGAAGAGACCCAGTACTTC	CASSPRLAAEETQYF
TRBV25-1	TRBJ1-1	.	many	TGTGCCACAGTAGGGGGAGGCACTGAAGCTTTCTTT	CATVGGGTEAFF
TRBV5-1	TRBJ2-6	.	few	TGCGCCAGCAGCTTGGGTGGGGACTCTGGGGCCAACGTCCTGACTTTC	CASSLGGDSGANVLTF
TRBV5-6	TRBJ2-1	TRBD1	many	TGTGCCAGCAGCTACCGGGCAGGGGGAGCCCACCTATTCTTC	CASSYRAGGAHLFF
TRBV19	TRBJ2-1	TRBD2	.	TGTGCCAGTAGTATAACTAGCGGGAGACACAATGAGCAGTTCTTC	CASSITSGRHNEQFF
TRBV3-1	TRBJ2-2	.	many	TGTGCCAGCAGCCCGCCGGTATATGGCGGGGAGCTGTTTTTT	CASSPPVYGGELFF
TRBV7-9	TRBJ2-7	.	.	TGTGCCAGCACCCCCTCGGTTCGGCAGTACTTC	CASTPSVRQYF
TRBV5-5	TRBJ1-3	.	many	TGTGCCAGCAGCTTGGCCACCTCTGGAAACACCATATATTTT	CASSLATSGNTIYF
TRBV7-8	TRBJ1-5	TRBD1	many	TGTGCCAGCAGCTCAGGACAGGGGGGATACAATCAGCCCCAGCATTTT	CASSSGQGGYNQPQHF
TRBV18	TRBJ2-7	.	many	TGTGCCAGCTCACAACCACTCGACAGCTACGAGCAGTACTTC	CASSQPLDSYEQYF
TRBV5-1	TRBJ2-6	.	.	TGCGCCAGCAGCTTGGGATCGACAGGGGCCAACGTCCTGACTTTC	CASSLGSTGANVLTF
TRBV7-9	TRBJ1-4	.	many	TGTGCCAGCAGCCAATCTCAGGACAGAAAACTGTTTTTT	CASSQSQDRKLFF
TRBV19	TRBJ1-3	TRBD1	many	TGTGCCAGTAGTGGACGGACAGGGAAACCCTCTGGAAACACCATATATTTT	CASSGRTGKPSGNTIYF
TRBV9	TRBJ2-3	.	.	TGTGCCAGCAGCGTAAGGGACAGCACAGATACGCAGTATTTT	CASSVRDSTDTQYF
TRBV4-2	TRBJ2-1	TRBD2	many	TGTGCCAGCAGCCAAGTCCGGGCGGGAGGGCCGGGCAATGAGCAGTTCTTC	CASSQVRAGGPGNEQFF
TRBV29-1	TRBJ2-3	.	many	TGCAGCGTTGAAAGTCGGGGCACAGATACGCAGTATTTT	CSVESRGTDTQYF